This T cell receptor (beta chain) emerged from a study of T-cell memory formation after mild COVID-19. Turning to the study itself: The study found TCR clusters largely donor specific. Study conclusions and caveats: Confirmation of SARS-CoV-2 specificity was lacking for second-wave clones peaking day 37. Prior to infection, memory already included some responding clones, suggesting cross-reactive memory joined.

Constant-segment primers were used for 5'RACE, and the resulting TCR alpha and TCR beta cDNA libraries carried sample barcodes and UMIs. Each CDR3 protein gets one entry after TCRdb re-called the 5' RACE reads with MiXCR. Of under 450,000 distinct CDR3 sequences listed, roughly an eighth are singletons. V lost 4 bases, J lost 6 bases, and 3 bases stayed unmatched. This CDR3 comprises 15 residues. The germline V gene has CDR1 LGHDT and CDR2 YNNKEL (reference sequence). On this clonotype itself: What it binds is not known.

Input material: PBMCs or a T cell subset sorted from them (not recorded which). V is TRBV3-1 and J is TRBJ2-5; 15 bases fit TRBD2. The TCR originated in a man aged 18 to 30 who had mild COVID-19 (a few samples of this study predate the infection). Cell type and time point are not known. Written as DNA, the CDR3 is TGTGCCAGCAGCCGGACTAGCGGGGGGGCCCAGACCCAGTACTTC. Its protein is CASSRTSGGAQTQYF.